One sample yielded the 26 T cell receptor beta chains listed below, sequenced in a study of early stage breast cancer tumors. Assay: immunoSEQ multiplex PCR; the TCRdb copy retains only in-frame clones and omits some. The sample lists more than 65,000 clones, around 80% occurring once. Sequenced input: blood. These receptors were obtained from a person aged 40 to 50 with breast cancer.

The V gene is TRBV7-9, the J gene TRBJ2-3, with D perhaps matching TRBD1 (6 bases). Trimming removed 2 bases at V and 6 bases at J, with 21 bases between. Germline V lookup: CDR1 SEHNR, CDR2 FQNEAQ (reference sequence). The CDR3 has 17 amino acids. CDR3 protein: CASSLSFGARGEDTQYF. DNA of the CDR3: TGTGCCAGCAGCTTATCTTTTGGGGCCAGGGGAGAGGATACGCAGTATTTT.

This clone is a singleton in its sample. The chain recombines TRBV28 with TRBJ2-1; 7 bases are shared with TRBD2. The length of the CDR3 is 16 residues. The germline CDR1 and CDR2 sequences are MDHEN and SYDVKM. After removal of 5 bases from V and 2 bases from J, the junction contained 9 bases not matched to a gene. The CDR3 sequence: CASSRTREKAYNEQFF. The CDR3 DNA reads TGTGCCAGCAGTCGAACGCGGGAGAAGGCCTACAATGAGCAGTTCTTC. The whole variable domain, remainder taken from reference TRBV28 and TRBJ2-1, is DVKVTQSSRYLVKRTGEKVFLECVQDMDHENMFWYRQDPGLGLRLIYFSYDVKMKEKGDIPEGYSVSREKKERFSLILESASTNQTSMYLCASSRTREKAYNEQFFGPGTRLTVL.

This chain's CDR3 is CASSPQGGLIDTQYF. The DNA for the CDR3 is TGTGCCAGCAGTCCCCAGGGGGGTCTAATAGATACGCAGTATTTT. The chain links TRBV28 to TRBJ2-3; D is possibly TRBD1 (7 bases). The CDR3 contains 15 residues. Trimming took 5 bases from V and 5 from J, leaving 17 bases between them. CDR1 is MDHEN, CDR2 SYDVKM, per germline.

CDR3 amino acids: CSASGTSYEQYF. The CDR3 DNA is TGCAGCGCTAGCGGTACCTCCTACGAGCAGTACTTC. The rearrangement links TRBV29-1 to TRBJ2-7; TRBD2 agrees at 7 bases. The V gene end was trimmed by 7 bases and the J gene end by 0 bases; junction bases not matched to a gene: 3. The CDR3 consists of 12 residues. Germline CDR1 is SQVTM and CDR2 is ANQGSEA.

In nucleotides, the CDR3 is TGTGCCATCAGTGACACAGGGAGCCCAGATACGCAGTATTTT. Protein sequence: CAISDTGSPDTQYF. This sequence joins TRBV10-3 and TRBJ2-3; D may be TRBD1 (6 bases). CDR1 and CDR2 (germline): ENHRY, SYGVKD. Trimming cost V 3 bases and J 4 bases, with 11 bases left between them. This CDR3 has 14 residues.

The chain is built from TRBV7-2 and TRBJ2-7; possibly TRBD2 for D (5 bases). Between the trimmed V and J ends, which lost 5 bases and 3 bases, there was a span of 11 bases. Germline loops: CDR1 SGHTA, CDR2 FQGNSA. The CDR3 runs 13 residues. CDR3 DNA: TGTGCCAGCAGCACTACTGACTACTACGAGCAGTACTTC. Amino acid sequence: CASSTTDYYEQYF.

The chain is built from TRBV13 and TRBJ1-4; TRBD1 might be the D (5 bases). The length of the CDR3 is 14 residues. With 4 bases removed from V and 7 bases from J, the gap between germline ends came to 13 bases. Germline V gives CDR1 PRHDT, CDR2 FYEKMQ (reference sequence). CDR3 protein: CASSSRGYGEKLFF. In DNA form, the CDR3 reads TGTGCCAGCAGCTCGAGGGGTTATGGTGAAAAACTGTTTTTT.

The rearrangement links TRBV5-1 to TRBJ2-2; the match to TRBD1 covers 8 bases. This CDR3 has 14 amino acids. The trim removed 3 bases at V and 3 bases at J, leaving 1 base unmatched. Germline CDR1 SGHRS, CDR2 YFSETQ. Here the CDR3 reads CASSSQGDTGELFF. CDR3 DNA sequence: TGCGCCAGCAGCTCACAGGGGGACACCGGGGAGCTGTTTTTT.

J is TRBJ2-5 and V is TRBV4-1, with a weak D call TRBD2 (6 bases). The CDR3 length is 16 residues. V lost 0 bases and J lost 1, with 12 bases in between. From germline, CDR1 is MGHRA and CDR2 YSYEKL. The CDR3 here is CASSQDWSGLQETQYF. The CDR3 DNA sequence: TGCGCCAGCAGCCAAGATTGGAGCGGGCTCCAAGAGACCCAGTACTTC.

The J gene is TRBJ2-2, the V gene TRBV7-2; D is perhaps TRBD1 (5 bases). The CDR3 extends over 16 amino acids. Germline CDR1 and CDR2: SGHTA and FQGNSA. V dropped 2 bases and J dropped 0 bases, with 10 bases sitting between them. The CDR3 DNA sequence: TGTGCCAGCAGCTTATTAAGGACATCGAACACCGGGGAGCTGTTTTTT. This codes for CASSLLRTSNTGELFF. Supplemented by reference TRBV7-2 and TRBJ2-2, the full variable domain reads GAGVSQSPSNKVTEKGKDVELRCDPISGHTALYWYRQSLGQGLEFLIYFQGNSAPDKSGLPSDRFSAERTGGSVSTLTIQRTQQEDSAVYLCASSLLRTSNTGELFFGEGSRLTVL.

The chain joins TRBV6-1 to TRBJ2-5, with D unclear. The CDR3 is 11 amino acids. V was cut by 2 bases and J by 5 bases, with 3 bases left in between. Germline V gives CDR1 MNHNS, CDR2 SASEGT. This CDR3 is CASSEFETQYF. CDR3 nucleotides: TGTGCCAGCAGTGAATTTGAGACCCAGTACTTC.

The chain carries TRBV5-1 and TRBJ2-7; a possible D gene is TRBD2 (5 bases). V lost 1 base to trimming and J lost 0 bases, with 5 bases between them. CDR1 and CDR2 from the germline V gene are SGHRS and YFSETQ. The length of the CDR3 is 13 residues. The CDR3 region has the DNA TGCGCCAGCAGCTTGACTAGCTCCTACGAGCAGTACTTC. Translation: CASSLTSSYEQYF.

V is TRBV9 and J is TRBJ2-2, with 13 bases lining up with TRBD2. The CDR3 spans 18 residues. The V and J ends lost 0 bases and 5 bases, in that order; junction bases with no gene match: 7. Germline CDR1 and CDR2: SGDLS and YYNGEE. The CDR3 sequence is CASSVAALAGGGTGELFF. CDR3 sequence (DNA): TGTGCCAGCAGCGTAGCGGCACTAGCGGGAGGGGGTACCGGGGAGCTGTTTTTT.

The chain uses TRBV2 and TRBJ2-4, with TRBD2 as a possible D gene (5 bases). V was clipped by 2 bases and J by 0 bases, with 20 bases between them. The germline gives CDR1 SNHLY, CDR2 FYNNEI. CDR3 size: 19 residues. The CDR3 reads CASSETARGSKIAKNIQYF. The CDR3, as DNA: TGTGCCAGCAGTGAAACCGCTCGGGGTTCCAAAATAGCCAAAAACATTCAGTACTTC. The full variable domain, its missing parts supplied by reference TRBV2 and TRBJ2-4, is EPEVTQTPSHQVTQMGQEVILRCVPISNHLYFYWYRQILGQKVEFLVSFYNNEISEKSEIFDDQFSVERPDGSNFTLKIRSTKLEDSAMYFCASSETARGSKIAKNIQYFGAGTRLSVL.

The rearrangement joins TRBV19 to TRBJ1-2; 7 nucleotides align to TRBD1. Germline CDR1 and CDR2: LNHDA and SQIVND (reference sequence). The CDR3 is made up of 14 amino acids. Germline trimming cut 4 bases from V and 4 bases from J; bases unmatched to any gene: 6. CDR3 loop: CASSTPGQSYGYTF. The CDR3 DNA reads as TGTGCCAGTAGTACCCCGGGACAGAGCTATGGCTACACCTTC.

The V and J genes are TRBV13 and TRBJ2-1; no reliable D call. V dropped 2 bases and J dropped 9 bases, with 11 bases sitting between them. The CDR3 is 13 amino acids. CDR1 is PRHDT and CDR2 is FYEKMQ in the germline V gene (reference sequence). The CDR3 here is CASSLSISGEQFF. The CDR3, as DNA: TGTGCCAGCAGCTTATCGATTAGTGGTGAGCAGTTCTTC.

V gene TRBV28 combines with J gene TRBJ2-3, with 10 positions matching TRBD1. The V gene end was trimmed by 5 bases and the J gene end by 4 bases; junction bases not matched to a gene: 6. This CDR3 spans 15 amino acids. Germline CDR1 is MDHEN and CDR2 is SYDVKM. The chain's CDR3 is CASSDRGPLSDTQYF. The DNA for the CDR3 is TGTGCCAGCAGTGACAGGGGGCCCCTGTCAGATACGCAGTATTTT.

This clone showed up just once. The chain is built from TRBV6-5 and TRBJ1-2; tentative D call: TRBD1 (5 bases). The CDR3 is 15 amino acids. Germline CDR1 reads MNHEY; CDR2 reads SVGAGI. Trimming took 8 bases from V and 5 from J, leaving 21 bases between them. CDR3 loop: CASAGTSKSSYGYTF. In nucleotides, the CDR3 is TGTGCCAGCGCGGGGACCTCTAAATCCTCATATGGCTACACCTTC.

The rearrangement links TRBV9 to TRBJ1-1; D unclear. Trimming pared 0 bases from V and 0 bases from J, leaving 3 bases between. Germline assignment: CDR1 SGDLS and CDR2 YYNGEE. CDR3 length: 13 residues. The CDR3 DNA reads as TGTGCCAGCAGCGTAGAAATGAACACTGAAGCTTTCTTT. Translated, it gives CASSVEMNTEAFF.

This clone was found a few times. The rearrangement joins TRBV18 to TRBJ1-2; D is perhaps TRBD1 (5 bases). The CDR3 covers 13 residues. The ends were cut back, 5 bases at V and 5 bases at J, with 12 bases in the middle. CDR1 and CDR2 (germline): KGHSH, LQKENI. The CDR3 coding sequence is TGTGCCAGCTCAATCGGGGGAAGGTATGGCTACACCTTC. Translating it yields CASSIGGRYGYTF.

In its sample, this clone was seen once. The V call is TRBV10-3, the J call TRBJ2-2; D possibly corresponds to TRBD2 (5 bases). In germline, CDR1 is ENHRY, CDR2 SYGVKD. V gave up 0 bases and J gave up 0 bases, with 14 bases separating them. The CDR3 length is 18 residues. CDR3 in amino acids: CAISESPAGYPNTGELFF. The DNA for the CDR3 is TGTGCCATCAGTGAGTCGCCGGCGGGCTACCCGAACACCGGGGAGCTGTTTTTT.

This sequence joins TRBV29-1 and TRBJ2-5; a weak D match, TRBD2 (5 bases). The V gene lost 6 bases and the J gene lost 6 bases, with 14 bases spanning the gap. Germline V lookup: CDR1 SQVTM, CDR2 ANQGSEA. This CDR3 is built from 12 residues. The chain's CDR3 is CSVALPGKTQYF. CDR3 nucleotide sequence: TGCAGCGTCGCTTTACCCGGGAAGACCCAGTACTTC.

The genes are TRBV15 and TRBJ1-2; D gene unclear. V was trimmed by 0 bases and J by 8 bases, leaving 13 bases between them. There are 14 residues in the CDR3. Germline values: CDR1 LNHNV, CDR2 YYDKDF (reference sequence). The CDR3 sequence is CATSREVTGFGYTF. Written as DNA, the CDR3 is TGTGCCACCAGCAGAGAGGTGACTGGATTCGGCTACACCTTC.

This clone was observed a few times. The chain combines TRBV2 with TRBJ2-7; 11 positions match TRBD1. V lost 4 bases, J lost 2 bases, and 1 base stayed unmatched. Germline V gene sequence: CDR1 SNHLY, CDR2 FYNNEI. The CDR3 runs to 14 residues. CDR3 DNA: TGTGCCAGCAGTGCGGACAGGGGGCCCTACGAGCAGTACTTC. Translated: CASSADRGPYEQYF.

CDR3 sequence reads: CASLVAASNTGELFF. As DNA, the CDR3 is TGTGCCAGTCTGGTGGCGGCGTCGAACACCGGGGAGCTGTTTTTT. The rearrangement uses TRBV19 and TRBJ2-2; D remains unclear. V lost 8 bases and J 0 bases, leaving 13 bases between the germline ends. The CDR3 is 15 amino acids. Germline V gene sequence: CDR1 LNHDA, CDR2 SQIVND (reference sequence).

The CDR3 DNA is TGTGCCAGTATTCCAACCTTGGGTTCTGGGGCCAACGTCCTGACTTTC. Amino acids: CASIPTLGSGANVLTF. The gene calls are TRBV19 and TRBJ2-6; D unresolved. The germline V and J ends were trimmed by 7 bases and 1 base, with 14 bases remaining between them. CDR1 is LNHDA and CDR2 is SQIVND in the germline V gene (reference sequence). The CDR3 totals 16 residues.